The text below deals with one T cell receptor beta chain. Its antigen is unknown. This sequence may be a read error, since a much larger clone differs from it by one base. Other DNA sequences in the same sample also yield this CDR3. This record belongs to a study of shared clonotypes between healthy human individuals (dated by TCRdb to between 2020 and 2021). A note on the overall study: A couple of women and three men aged 18 to 49 years were included in the cohort. For each donor, CD4 naive and CD4 memory were each given three plates, CD8 naive was given two plates, and CD8 memory was given one plate. The study deeply sequenced blood TCR repertoires of several healthy adults to estimate repertoire size and the extent of clonotype sharing between individuals. To increase sequencing depth and limit assay-specific biases, TCR repertoire library preparation and sequencing were carried out by different laboratories using diverse techniques. Between about 0.8 and 8.9 billion PBMCs per donor were obtained by leukapheresis. Results the study describes overall, beyond this receptor: Sampling was limited to blood, and TCR repertoires in tissue likely differ from TCR repertoires in blood. Estimated clonotype richness was generally larger for naive than for memory subsets. Pairwise subsampling indicated that sequencing depth was expected to affect the degree of clonotype sharing among donors. Even with the large sequencing depth, rarefaction of the sorted-subset datasets indicated that sequencing was incomplete. The small number of donors limited the genetic and exposure-history diversity represented. Sharing across a few donors was observed for approximately 5% of naive CD4, less than 4% of naive CD8, over 2% of memory CD4, and over 0.3% of memory CD8 clonotypes. Higher generation probabilities were observed for clonotypes shared by all four sorted-subset donors than for non-shared clonotypes.

Including cysteine and phenylalanine, the CDR3 has 13 amino acids. Left in the record is the CDR3 DNA by itself, 39 bases read in frame from the first base. After removal of 4 bases from V and 6 bases from J, the junction retains 3 bases not matched to a gene. Per the germline V gene, SGHNT is the CDR1 and YENEEA is the CDR2. The donors were healthy, HIV-negative adults with no recently reported acute infections or vaccinations. Every donor was a Caucasian adult living in Nashville, Tennessee, USA. CD4+ T cells were enriched by magnetic negative selection, after which naive cells were positively selected on CD45RA and the negative fraction was taken as the memory subset. Blood was collected by leukapheresis, and PBMCs were isolated by Ficoll-Histopaque density gradient centrifugation and then cryopreserved in liquid nitrogen vapor phase. Purity and quantity of every magnetically sorted T cell population were checked by analytical flow cytometry. From each sorted fraction, genomic DNA was isolated and quantified by UV absorbance on a Nanodrop 2000c.

Using the deep immunoSEQ assay, multiplex PCR amplified TCR CDR3 regions from genomic DNA. For each cell subset, the extracted genomic DNA was distributed evenly across all wells of several immunoSEQ 96-well plates, and each plate served as one replicate. Each replicate PCR for sorted subsets received 150 to 250 ng genomic DNA, equal to tens of thousands of T cell genomes. The purified libraries were quantified using a Qubit 3.0 fluorometer, sized with a Bioanalyzer 2100, and then quantified again using the KAPA Library Quantification kit. Every immunoSEQ 96-well plate was sequenced on a dedicated single-read 150-cycle Illumina NextSeq 550 flow cell. The authors' pipeline ran thus. Because the immunoSEQ output held only junctional sequences and lacked quality scores, the filtering could not match the filtering applied to full-length reads. To assign V/J genes and CDR3, sequences were annotated using PyIR, a Python wrapper for IgBLAST v1.9, with IMGT germline references. Reads with weak V/J assignments (E-value above 1e-6), missing CDR3, stop codons, out-of-frame junctions, or ambiguous translated residues were removed. V3J clonotypes were defined as sequences sharing the same inferred V gene, J gene, and CDR3 amino acid sequence. Percentage overlap between repertoires was computed as shared unique clonotypes divided by the size of the smaller repertoire. RTK rarefaction, the Chao1 estimator, and Recon v2.1 estimates of unobserved clonotypes were used to assess repertoire richness. Generation probabilities were computed with OLGA for all TCRbeta clonotypes obtained by the gDNA method from several donors. This is the immuneACCESS table as TCRdb keeps it, with only in-frame sequences that have V and J called. A part of the clones is gone; compared with another copy, unresolved V genes explain less than half, and the rest is unexplained. V and J calls and clone size follow that table, whereas D and trimming were derived from the DNA. The sample data list about a million clones, and approximately 76% of these were observed just once. The ten biggest clones cover roughly 1.4% of the sample.

The sequence links TRBV11-3 to TRBJ2-7; TRBD1 matches 10 bases in the middle. The sequenced material came from memory CD4+ T cells sorted from blood. This sample's cell subset or site label indicates: CD45RA-negative fraction. This receptor was identified in a man between 18 and 29 years old in good health. DNA sequence: TGTGCCAGCAGCTCGGGACAGGGGTCCGAGCAGTACTTC. This gives the protein CASSSGQGSEQYF.